These 26 T cell receptor beta chains share one sample of origin, sequenced in a study of blood T cells in healthy people across ages. Next came a second PCR, run for about 7 to 12 cycles, which used a sample-barcoded 5' primer along with a J-beta primer mix. TCRdb reprocessed the 5' RACE reads with MiXCR, giving one entry per CDR3 protein. Of some 560,000 distinct CDR3 sequences in the sample, approximately 26% were seen once. The same data also went into a second study, on T cells of mothers and their children.

Sequenced input: blood. The receptors here all came from a boy aged 2 to 10 in good health.

This clonotype was seen a few times. The CDR3 sequence: CSVAPSGGDNEQFF. The CDR3 region has the DNA TGCAGCGTTGCCCCTAGCGGGGGGGACAATGAGCAGTTCTTC. The chain links TRBV29-1 to TRBJ2-1; 12 nucleotides line up with TRBD2. After removal of 4 bases from V and 5 bases from J, the junction contained 3 bases not matched to a gene. CDR3 length equals 14 residues. The germline V gene has CDR1 SQVTM and CDR2 ANQGSEA.

V and J are TRBV7-8 and TRBJ2-1, with 11 positions matching TRBD2. The trim removed 0 bases at V and 15 bases at J, leaving 10 bases unmatched. Germline V CDR1 and CDR2: SGHVS, FQNEAQ. CDR3 size: 15 residues. CDR3 region: CASSLAWLAGGLMFF. DNA for the CDR3: TGTGCCAGCAGCTTAGCGTGGCTAGCGGGAGGCCTCATGTTCTTC.

The chain combines TRBV7-9 with TRBJ1-4; 7 bases align to TRBD1. This CDR3 contains 15 residues. V shed 1 base, J shed 8 bases, and the junction held 7 bases outside the gene matches. Germline values: CDR1 SEHNR, CDR2 FQNEAQ (reference sequence). The CDR3 loop reads CASSLVGRGDEKLFF. CDR3 DNA: TGTGCCAGCAGCTTAGTTGGCAGGGGGGACGAAAAACTGTTTTTT.

The chain has TRBV12-3 or TRBV12-4 and TRBJ2-7; 7 bases are shared with TRBD1. The CDR3 spans 16 residues. The V gene end was trimmed by 4 bases and the J gene end by 0 bases; junction bases not matched to a gene: 9. The CDR3 nucleotides read TGTGCCAGCAGTTCACCCAAGGACAGGCTCTCCTACGAGCAGTACTTC. Translation: CASSSPKDRLSYEQYF.

The rearrangement joins TRBV6-1 to TRBJ1-5, with 12 bases that match TRBD1. This CDR3 is 19 amino acids long. Germline values: CDR1 MNHNS, CDR2 SASEGT. J was trimmed by 4 bases and V by 0 bases; bases with no gene match: 10. CDR3 sequence reads: CASSEARDRGRGRNQPQHF. Here the CDR3 DNA reads TGTGCCAGCAGTGAAGCCCGGGACAGGGGGCGAGGTAGGAATCAGCCCCAGCATTTT.

This clonotype has more than one count but fewer than ten. The chain joins TRBV11-2 to TRBJ2-5, with D hard to call. Germline V gene sequence: CDR1 SGHAT, CDR2 FQNNGV. This CDR3 contains 12 residues. V was shortened by 0 bases and J by 7 bases, with 6 bases between the two germline ends. The CDR3 reads CASSLDLGTQYF. For the CDR3, the DNA is TGTGCCAGCAGCTTAGATCTGGGGACCCAGTACTTC.

This clonotype was counted between two and nine times. This rearrangement joins TRBV20-1 to TRBJ2-5, with 16 positions matching TRBD2. CDR1 and CDR2 (germline): DFQATT, SNEGSKA (reference sequence). With 6 bases clipped from V and 5 bases from J, the junction kept 9 bases outside the gene matches. The CDR3 covers 16 residues. CDR3 bases: TGCAGTGCCCCTGGGACTAGCGGGGGGGCACGGGAGACCCAGTACTTC. Protein product: CSAPGTSGGARETQYF.

This clonotype occurred many times. The gene calls are TRBV12-3 or TRBV12-4 and TRBJ2-5; D may be TRBD1 (6 bases). V shed 6 bases and J shed 0 bases, with 8 bases lying between them. This CDR3 has 13 residues. This CDR3 is CASSDRYQETQYF. CDR3 sequence (DNA): TGTGCCAGCAGCGACAGGTACCAAGAGACCCAGTACTTC.

This clonotype was picked up a small number of times. One end of the junction varies from germline; a read error may be responsible. The genes are TRBV4-3 and TRBJ2-2; 10 bases match TRBD2. Germline V gene lookup returns CDR1 LGHNA and CDR2 YSLEER. The CDR3 runs to 16 residues. CDR3 residues: CAGSQILAGEGGELFF. In DNA, the CDR3 is TGCGCCGGCAGCCAAATCCTAGCGGGAGAGGGCGGGGAGCTGTTTTTT.

The table lists this clonotype with a few counts. The CDR3 reads CASSLRGGNTGELFF. CDR3 nucleotide sequence: TGTGCCAGCAGCTTAAGGGGAGGGAACACCGGGGAGCTGTTTTTT. The chain links TRBV7-2 to TRBJ2-2; possibly TRBD2 for D (6 bases). Germline values: CDR1 SGHTA, CDR2 FQGNSA. This CDR3 comprises 15 residues. V lost 2 bases and J lost 1, with 8 bases in between.

The chain recombines TRBV27 with TRBJ2-5; D perhaps matches TRBD2 (5 bases). The DNA matches TRBJ2-7 better at its end, which makes the J call doubtful. The CDR3 has 17 amino acids. Per germline, CDR1 MNHEY and CDR2 SMNVEV (reference sequence). The CDR3 here is CASSLGVGRPRGPEQYF. CDR3 nucleotide sequence: TGTGCCAGCAGTTTAGGCGTTGGCCGACCCCGGGGTCCCGAGCAGTACTTC.

With respect to this clonotype: The germline gene is not matched at one end of the junction; a read error may be the cause. The chain recombines TRBV3-1 with TRBJ2-1; 9 nucleotides line up with TRBD2. Matching the DNA end better, TRBJ2-7 makes the J call doubtful. CDR3 size: 16 residues. Germline-derived CDR1 and CDR2 are LGHDT and YNNKEL (reference sequence). CDR3 DNA: TGTGCCAGCAGCCAAGGTACTAGCGGGCGCTCCCACGAGCAGTACTTC. It translates to CASSQGTSGRSHEQYF.

V usage is TRBV5-4 and J usage is TRBJ2-2; 11 nucleotides align to TRBD1. The CDR3 has 15 residues. J gave up 3 bases and V 3 bases, and 1 base lay outside the gene matches. Per the germline V gene, CDR1 is SGHNT and CDR2 is YYREEE (reference sequence). The DNA of the CDR3 is TGTGCCAGCAGCTCGGACAGGGGGCACACCGGGGAGCTGTTTTTT. Translation: CASSSDRGHTGELFF. Variable domain in full (rest from reference TRBV5-4 and TRBJ2-2): ETGVTQSPTHLIKTRGQQVTLRCSSQSGHNTVSWYQQALGQGPQFIFQYYREEENGRGNFPPRFSGLQFPNYSSELNVNALELDDSALYLCASSSDRGHTGELFFGEGSRLTVL.

This clonotype was detected once. This chain connects TRBV27 to TRBJ2-3; 12 bases agree with TRBD2. Trimming at V came to 0 bases and at J to 3 bases, leaving 7 bases not matched to a gene. Germline V gene lookup returns CDR1 MNHEY and CDR2 SMNVEV (reference sequence). CDR3 length: 18 residues. For the CDR3, the DNA is TGTGCCAGCAGTTTATCCCGACTAGCGGGAGCGGGGACAGATACGCAGTATTTT. Amino acids: CASSLSRLAGAGTDTQYF.

The chain joins TRBV7-3 to TRBJ2-2, with D tentatively TRBD1 (5 bases). The CDR3 is 13 residues long. CDR1 and CDR2 (germline): SGHTA, FQGTGA. The V end was cut by 5 bases, the J end by 7 bases, with 11 bases between. DNA of the CDR3: TGTGCCAGCAGCCTGACAGTGGTCGGGGAGCTGTTTTTT. It codes for CASSLTVVGELFF.

This clonotype occurred a few times. The gene calls are TRBV20-1 and TRBJ2-5; 12 positions match TRBD2. The CDR3 covers 13 residues. With 6 bases clipped from V and 6 bases from J, the junction kept 5 bases outside the gene matches. Germline CDR1 is DFQATT and CDR2 is SNEGSKA (reference sequence). The CDR3 loop reads CSATSGGSKTQYF. Here the CDR3 DNA reads TGCAGTGCAACTAGCGGGGGGTCGAAGACCCAGTACTTC.

The chain has TRBV10-3 and TRBJ1-2; D is undetermined. Trimming shortened V by 4 bases and J by 2 bases, and 8 bases separated the two germline ends. The CDR3 length is 13 residues. Germline V gene lookup returns CDR1 ENHRY and CDR2 SYGVKD. The CDR3 loop is CAISVGQNYGYTF. The DNA for the CDR3 is TGTGCCATCAGTGTTGGGCAGAACTATGGCTACACCTTC.

The genes are TRBV20-1 and TRBJ1-5; D is unclear. The V gene's germline CDR1 is DFQATT and CDR2 SNEGSKA (reference sequence). Trimming left V 6 bases short and J 5 bases short, with 11 bases between. The CDR3 consists of 12 residues. CDR3 nucleotide sequence: TGCAGTGCCACGGGTTCCTATCAGCCCCAGCATTTT. Encoded protein: CSATGSYQPQHF.

The chain combines TRBV20-1 with TRBJ2-3; 11 nucleotides agree with TRBD2. This CDR3 comprises 17 residues. The V and J ends lost 0 bases and 6 bases, in that order; junction bases with no gene match: 11. Per the germline V gene, CDR1 is DFQATT and CDR2 is SNEGSKA (reference sequence). In nucleotides, the CDR3 is TGCAGTGCTAGAGATCGCGTCCTAGCGGGGGGTTTGGATACGCAGTATTTT. Protein: CSARDRVLAGGLDTQYF.

This clonotype was detected a few times. V usage is TRBV7-2 and J usage is TRBJ2-4; 7 nucleotides align to TRBD2. The CDR3 is 16 amino acids. Germline-derived CDR1 and CDR2 are SGHTA and FQGNSA. Trimming removed 1 base from V and 7 bases from J; junction bases left unmatched: 10. The CDR3 loop is CASSLGGGSPPNIQYF. The CDR3, as DNA: TGTGCCAGCAGCTTAGGCGGCGGGAGCCCCCCGAACATTCAGTACTTC.

V and J are TRBV12-3 or TRBV12-4 and TRBJ2-1; unclear D gene. The DNA end is more similar to TRBJ2-5, so the J call may be wrong. The CDR3 loop spans 13 amino acids. In DNA, the CDR3 is TGTGCCAGCAGTCCAGCCTTTCAAGAGACCCAGTACTTC. It is translated as CASSPAFQETQYF.

This rearrangement joins TRBV5-5 to TRBJ1-5; 8 bases line up with TRBD1. The V segment lost 5 bases and the J segment 0 bases; nucleotides outside the gene matches: 7. The germline CDR1 and CDR2 sequences are SGHKS and YYEKEE (reference sequence). CDR3 length equals 16 residues. Here the CDR3 DNA reads TGTGCCAGCAGTATGACAGGGGCCTATAGCAATCAGCCCCAGCATTTT. This gives the protein CASSMTGAYSNQPQHF.

In its sample, this clonotype was seen a few times. The chain recombines TRBV29-1 with TRBJ2-3; no definite D call. Trimming took 7 bases from V and 1 from J, leaving 9 bases between them. Germline CDR1 and CDR2: SQVTM and ANQGSEA. CDR3 length: 12 residues. The DNA of the CDR3 is TGCAGCGGATCTCCAGGCACAGATACGCAGTATTTT. Amino acid sequence: CSGSPGTDTQYF.

V is TRBV20-1 and J is TRBJ2-4; maybe TRBD1 (5 bases). The germline V gene encodes CDR1 DFQATT and CDR2 SNEGSKA (reference sequence). This CDR3 is built from 13 residues. The V end lost 3 bases, the J end lost 6 bases, and 12 bases lay between the germline ends. The CDR3 sequence is CSARVSDRNIQYF. The CDR3 DNA sequence: TGCAGTGCTAGGGTCAGTGACAGAAACATTCAGTACTTC.

The chain is built from TRBV3-1 and TRBJ1-2; D remains ambiguous. The germline CDR1 and CDR2 sequences are LGHDT and YNNKEL (reference sequence). The germline V and J ends were trimmed by 6 bases and 2 bases, with 13 bases remaining between them. The CDR3 is 14 residues long. The chain's CDR3 is CASRPTEGNYGYTF. CDR3 DNA sequence: TGTGCCAGCAGACCGACCGAGGGAAACTATGGCTACACCTTC.

The rearrangement links TRBV9 to TRBJ1-6; D unclear. This CDR3 has 14 residues. Trimming took 1 base from V and 6 from J, leaving 8 bases between them. In germline, CDR1 is SGDLS, CDR2 YYNGEE. The DNA for the CDR3 is TGTGCCAGCAGCGTACCGGGATCTAATTCACCCCTCCACTTT. Translating it yields CASSVPGSNSPLHF.